Presented here are 17 T cell receptor beta chains from one specimen sequenced in a study of T-cell memory formation after mild COVID-19. TCRdb reanalysed the 5' RACE reads using MiXCR and keeps one entry per CDR3 protein. Of about 470,000 distinct CDR3 sequences in the sample, around 25% were seen once. Sequenced input: PBMCs or a T cell subset sorted from them (not recorded which). These receptors all stem from an adult woman who had mild COVID-19 (a few samples of this study predate the infection). Cell type and time point are not known.

The chain carries TRBV2 and TRBJ2-7, with D tentatively TRBD1 (6 bases). The CDR3 has 13 residues. Germline V gene data show CDR1 as SNHLY and CDR2 as FYNNEI. V was shortened by 3 bases and J by 6 bases, with 12 bases between the two germline ends. The CDR3 loop is CASSDPGEGEQYF. CDR3 bases: TGTGCCAGCAGTGACCCAGGGGAAGGCGAGCAGTACTTC.

V and J are TRBV5-1 and TRBJ2-5, with 8 positions matching TRBD1. CDR1 SGHRS and CDR2 YFSETQ come from the germline V gene. CDR3 length: 14 residues. V shed 0 bases and J 4 bases; nucleotides not matched to a gene: 2. The CDR3 coding sequence is TGCGCCAGCAGCTTGGTACAGGGGGGAGAGACCCAGTACTTC. Protein: CASSLVQGGETQYF.

The chain combines TRBV4-1 with TRBJ2-3, with 9 bases identical to TRBD2. Losses at the gene ends were 3 bases for V and 5 bases for J; bases not matched to a gene: 12. CDR3 length: 17 amino acids. In germline, CDR1 is MGHRA, CDR2 YSYEKL. As DNA, the CDR3 is TGCGCCAGCAGCCAGGGCACCGTATTAGCGGGGGTAGATACGCAGTATTTT. Translated: CASSQGTVLAGVDTQYF.

This sequence joins TRBV12-3 or TRBV12-4 and TRBJ2-5; 8 bases are shared with TRBD1. The CDR3 spans 14 residues. The trim removed 6 bases at V and 2 bases at J, leaving 5 bases unmatched. This CDR3 is CASSTDRGQETQYF. In DNA form, the CDR3 reads TGTGCCAGCAGCACCGACAGGGGACAAGAGACCCAGTACTTC.

The CDR3 DNA follows: TGTGCCAGCAGCTTAGGCGGGAGGGCGGGCGAGCAGTACTTC. Encoded protein: CASSLGGRAGEQYF. The chain uses TRBV11-2 and TRBJ2-7; the match to TRBD2 covers 9 bases. CDR3 length: 14 residues. Germline CDR1 reads SGHAT; CDR2 reads FQNNGV. Trimming took 1 base from V and 6 from J; bases not matched to a gene: 4. The complete variable domain, with remaining parts taken from reference TRBV11-2 and TRBJ2-7, reads EAGVAQSPRYKIIEKRQSVAFWCNPISGHATLYWYQQILGQGPKLLIQFQNNGVVDDSQLPKDRFSAERLKGVDSTLKIQPAKLEDSAVYLCASSLGGRAGEQYFGPGTRLTVT.

This clonotype was counted only a few times. An end of the junction differs from the germline gene, which may be a read error. V gene TRBV6-2 or TRBV6-3 combines with J gene TRBJ2-7, with 8 bases that match TRBD1. CDR3 length: 15 amino acids. The germline V gene has CDR1 MNHEY and CDR2 SVGEGT. This CDR3 reads CASSYWTGSSYEQYF. CDR3 sequence (DNA): TGTGCCAGCAGCTACTGGACAGGGTCGTCCTACGAGCAGTACTTC.

This clonotype appeared a few times. The chain has TRBV7-9 and TRBJ2-1, with D possibly being TRBD1 (5 bases). The germline V and J ends were trimmed by 4 bases and 5 bases, with 12 bases remaining between them. CDR1 is SEHNR, CDR2 FQNEAQ, per germline (reference sequence). There are 14 residues in the CDR3. The CDR3 coding sequence is TGTGCCAGCAGCTCGCCAGGGCCGGACAATGAGCAGTTCTTC. This gives the protein CASSSPGPDNEQFF.

This clonotype has more than one count but fewer than ten. The rearrangement uses TRBV5-1 and TRBJ1-2, with TRBD1 identical over 9 bases. The length of the CDR3 is 16 residues. The V segment lost 4 bases and the J segment 0 bases; nucleotides outside the gene matches: 7. Germline assignment: CDR1 SGHRS and CDR2 YFSETQ. The CDR3 sequence is CASSAGTGTANYGYTF. The CDR3, as DNA: TGCGCCAGCAGCGCAGGGACAGGGACAGCTAACTATGGCTACACCTTC.

This clonotype has a handful of counts. V usage is TRBV7-9 and J usage is TRBJ2-7; TRBD1 aligns across 7 bases. V lost 2 bases to trimming and J lost 0 bases; unmatched junction nucleotides: 7. The CDR3 loop spans 16 amino acids. The V gene's germline CDR1 is SEHNR and CDR2 FQNEAQ (reference sequence). The CDR3 sequence: CASSLSRGLFSYEQYF. DNA for the CDR3: TGTGCCAGCAGCTTATCAAGGGGGCTTTTCTCCTACGAGCAGTACTTC.

This clonotype showed up just a few times. The J gene is TRBJ1-1, the V gene TRBV4-3; D gene ambiguous. CDR3 size: 15 residues. Trimming stripped 1 base from V and 0 bases from J, with 9 bases between. From germline, CDR1 is LGHNA and CDR2 YSLEER. The CDR3 region has the DNA TGCGCCAGCAGCCAAGGCCGGGGATTGAACACTGAAGCTTTCTTT. Residues: CASSQGRGLNTEAFF.

The chain uses TRBV5-5 and TRBJ1-1; TRBD1 matches at 8 bases. Germline V gene sequence: CDR1 SGHKS, CDR2 YYEKEE (reference sequence). With V trimmed by 0 bases and J by 3 bases, 7 bases remained unmatched. This CDR3 has 16 amino acids. The CDR3 sequence is CASSLGTGIEDTEAFF. DNA of the CDR3: TGTGCCAGCAGCTTGGGGACAGGGATTGAGGACACTGAAGCTTTCTTT.

J is TRBJ1-5 and V is TRBV30; the D gene is possibly TRBD1 (5 bases). Germline V gives CDR1 GTSNPN, CDR2 SVGIG (reference sequence). Trimming stripped 1 base from V and 2 bases from J, with 15 bases between. The CDR3 extends over 16 amino acids. The CDR3 loop is CAWSGGSLVGNQPQHF. CDR3 DNA: TGTGCCTGGAGTGGGGGGTCCCTGGTTGGCAATCAGCCCCAGCATTTT.

V is TRBV20-1 and J is TRBJ2-7; 8 bases are shared with TRBD1. Germline lookup yields CDR1 DFQATT and CDR2 SNEGSKA (reference sequence). The CDR3 has 15 residues. Unmatched junction bases numbered 14, after V lost 1 base and J lost 9 bases. CDR3 region: CSARARTGYGLGQYF. The CDR3 coding sequence is TGCAGTGCTAGAGCACGGACAGGGTACGGGCTGGGGCAGTACTTC.

This chain links TRBV3-1 with TRBJ2-7; 10 bases are shared with TRBD2. Germline V lookup: CDR1 LGHDT, CDR2 YNNKEL (reference sequence). The CDR3 runs 15 residues. Losses at the gene ends were 5 bases for V and 4 bases for J; bases not matched to a gene: 8. CDR3: CASSSLAGEIYEQYF. In DNA, the CDR3 is TGTGCCAGCAGCTCTCTAGCGGGGGAGATATACGAGCAGTACTTC.

This clonotype was counted a few times. CDR3 DNA sequence: TGTGCCACCAGTGCAGGGATGACTGAAGCTTTCTTT. Translated, it gives CATSAGMTEAFF. This chain joins TRBV24-1 and TRBJ1-1; D is perhaps TRBD1 (5 bases). Deletions cut 5 bases from V and 5 bases from J, with 8 bases between. Germline-derived CDR1 and CDR2 are KGHDR and SFDVKD. This CDR3 is built from 12 residues.

This clonotype was counted a few times. The chain has TRBV3-1 and TRBJ1-5; tentative D call: TRBD1 (6 bases). Germline V gives CDR1 LGHDT, CDR2 YNNKEL (reference sequence). The CDR3 covers 13 residues. Trimming took off 2 bases at V and 5 bases at J, with 7 bases between the two ends. CDR3 coding DNA: TGTGCCAGCAGCCAATGGACAGATCAGCCCCAGCATTTT. It encodes CASSQWTDQPQHF.

In its sample, this clonotype was seen a few times. For the CDR3, the DNA is TGTGCCAGCAGTGACAGGGAGAGATACACCGGGGAGCTGTTTTTT. Protein sequence: CASSDRERYTGELFF. The rearrangement links TRBV2 to TRBJ2-2, with D possibly called TRBD1 or TRBD2 (5 bases each). V lost 3 bases and J lost 3, with 11 bases in between. The CDR3 extends over 15 amino acids. CDR1 and CDR2 (germline): SNHLY, FYNNEI. Supplemented by reference TRBV2 and TRBJ2-2, the full variable domain reads EPEVTQTPSHQVTQMGQEVILRCVPISNHLYFYWYRQILGQKVEFLVSFYNNEISEKSEIFDDQFSVERPDGSNFTLKIRSTKLEDSAMYFCASSDRERYTGELFFGEGSRLTVL.